The rows below give T cell receptor beta chains drawn from one sample of a study of technical replicates of blood from several donors. Assay used: immunoSEQ multiplex PCR; TCRdb lists only in-frame clones, some missing. Here the sample spans about 74,000 clones, 95% being singletons. The specimen was T cells isolated from PBMCs. These receptors were collected from a human donor in good health. Each CDR3 is given with its conserved first and last residue. Fields, in order: D gene, V gene, J gene, clone size, CDR3 DNA, CDR3 protein. D genes are given only for firm matches. Size is omitted from some rows. Given values are once, few, many or a class for expanded clones.

>TRBD1|TRBV7-8|TRBJ1-5|.
TGTGCCAGCAGCCCCAGACAGGGAGCTGGCAATCAGCCCCAGCATTTT
CASSPRQGAGNQPQHF
>TRBD2|TRBV4-1|TRBJ2-7|.
TGCGCCAGCAGCCAAGAATCATTCGGGGGGTACTCCTACGAGCAGTACTTC
CASSQESFGGYSYEQYF
>.|TRBV5-1|TRBJ2-7|.
TGCGCCAGCAGCGAATATTTCACAGGGTCGAACTACGAGCAGTACTTC
CASSEYFTGSNYEQYF
>TRBD2|TRBV7-6|TRBJ2-2|.
TGTGCCAGCAGCCAGGGACTAGCGGGGGGTCCCGCGAACACCGGGGAGCTGTTTTTT
CASSQGLAGGPANTGELFF
>TRBD1|TRBV25-1|TRBJ2-5|.
TGTGCCAGCCGACCCGGGACAGGGGAATACGAGACCCAGTACTTC
CASRPGTGEYETQYF
>.|TRBV5-6|TRBJ2-2|.
TGTGCCAGCAGCTTGGCCTTGGACACAGGCGGATGGATGGGGGAGCTGTTTTTT
CASSLALDTGGWMGELFF
>TRBD1|TRBV30|TRBJ1-2|.
TGTGCCTGGAGTATAGACAGGGGTGGCTACACCTTC
CAWSIDRGGYTF
>.|TRBV7-9|TRBJ1-3|.
TGTGCCAGCAGCTTACAGGGGATATACTCTGGAAACACCATATATTTT
CASSLQGIYSGNTIYF
>TRBD2|TRBV6-1|TRBJ2-1|.
TGTGCCAGCAGTCAAGCTAGCGGCTCCTACAATGAGCAGTTCTTC
CASSQASGSYNEQFF
>.|TRBV6-5|TRBJ2-1|.
TGTGCCAGCAGTCACCCGCGGCTTGAGCAGTTCTTC
CASSHPRLEQFF
>.|TRBV9|TRBJ1-2|.
TGTGCCAGCAGCGGGGGACTTAATATCTTTAACAGCTATGGCTACACCTTC
CASSGGLNIFNSYGYTF
>TRBD2|TRBV9|TRBJ2-1|.
TGTGCCAGCAGTCCCTTTCGGACTAGGGACAATGAGCAGTTCTTC
CASSPFRTRDNEQFF
>TRBD1|TRBV7-8|TRBJ1-5|once
TGTGCCAGCAGCTTTTCAAGGTTATGGACAGGGGACATTAGCAATCAGCCCCAGCATTTT
CASSFSRLWTGDISNQPQHF
>TRBD1|TRBV27|TRBJ2-7|.
TGTGCCAGCAGCCCTAACAGGGGCATCTCCTACGAGCAGTACTTC
CASSPNRGISYEQYF